Shown below are 16 T cell receptor beta chains from a single sample sequenced in a study of beta chain features in type 1 diabetes. The entirety of the isolated RNA underwent reverse transcription, so expressed TCRB transcripts were sequenced. Some clones are missing from TCRdb's copy, which holds only in-frame ones; the method was immunoSEQ multiplex PCR. The sample lists about 170,000 clones; about 7.8% were seen once. Study-level findings and limits: Type 1 diabetes patients had moderately but significantly shorter TCRB CDR3s in all four CD4+ subsets.

Antigen specificity for these receptors is unknown. Input material: central memory CD4+ T cells from blood. The source is a woman aged 35 to 49 with type 1 diabetes.

This chain uses TRBV7-2 with TRBJ2-1; possible D gene TRBD1, 6 bases. CDR3 size: 15 residues. Germline V CDR1 and CDR2: SGHTA, FQGNSA. Trimming took 0 bases from V and 2 from J, leaving 8 bases between them. As DNA, the CDR3 is TGTGCCAGCAGCTTAGCGGGGGCCGCCTACAATGAGCAGTTCTTC. It is translated as CASSLAGAAYNEQFF.

This clone was counted only a few times. The chain links TRBV4-1 to TRBJ2-2; TRBD2 matches at 10 bases. J was trimmed by 7 bases and V by 1 base; bases with no gene match: 9. From germline, CDR1 is MGHRA and CDR2 YSYEKL. The CDR3 runs 17 residues. This chain's CDR3 is CASSQASGSRGGGELFF. The CDR3 coding sequence is TGCGCCAGCAGCCAAGCTAGCGGGAGTAGGGGGGGCGGGGAGCTGTTTTTT.

This sequence joins TRBV15 and TRBJ1-2, with 9 bases aligning to TRBD1. The ends lost 0 bases at V and 8 bases at J; junction bases unmatched: 7. The CDR3 is 15 residues long. Per the germline V gene, CDR1 is LNHNV and CDR2 is YYDKDF (reference sequence). The CDR3 region has the DNA TGTGCCACCAGCAGAGATGGGACAGGGAGGGTCGGCTACACCTTC. Residues: CATSRDGTGRVGYTF.

The chain employs TRBV19 and TRBJ2-5; TRBD2 might be the D (6 bases). V shed 7 bases and J shed 1 base, with 10 bases lying between them. The CDR3 runs to 13 residues. Germline-derived CDR1 and CDR2 are LNHDA and SQIVND (reference sequence). The CDR3 region has the DNA TGTGCCAGTACAGGGACTGCCCAAGAGACCCAGTACTTC. This sequence encodes CASTGTAQETQYF. The full variable domain, completed using reference TRBV19 and TRBJ2-5, is DGGITQSPKYLFRKEGQNVTLSCEQNLNHDAMYWYRQDPGQGLRLIYYSQIVNDFQKGDIAEGYSVSREKKESFPLTVTSAQKNPTAFYLCASTGTAQETQYFGPGTRLLVL.

This clone was found many times. The chain is built from TRBV7-2 and TRBJ2-1, with 14 nucleotides matching TRBD2. J lost 4 bases, V lost 4 bases, and 3 bases had no gene match. This CDR3 spans 16 amino acids. The germline V gene has CDR1 SGHTA and CDR2 FQGNSA. The CDR3 loop is CASSSRLAGGYNEQFF. The CDR3 DNA reads as TGTGCCAGCAGCTCCCGACTAGCGGGAGGGTACAATGAGCAGTTCTTC.

The V gene is TRBV19, the J gene TRBJ2-5; a possible D gene is TRBD2 (5 bases). The CDR3 spans 14 residues. Per germline, CDR1 LNHDA and CDR2 SQIVND (reference sequence). The V end was cut by 7 bases, the J end by 5 bases, with 17 bases between. CDR3 region: CASTHGGERETQYF. The CDR3 coding sequence is TGTGCCAGTACCCACGGTGGGGAGCGTGAGACCCAGTACTTC.

This clone was observed a few times. This chain uses TRBV6-6 with TRBJ2-7, with 8 nucleotides matching TRBD1. CDR3 size: 14 residues. Per germline, CDR1 MNHNY and CDR2 SVGAGI (reference sequence). V was pared by 4 bases and J by 6 bases, with 8 bases of the junction left unmatched. The DNA of the CDR3 is TGTGCCAGCAGTTTGGAGACAGGGGAAACCGAGCAGTACTTC. The encoded protein is CASSLETGETEQYF.

The V call is TRBV14, the J call TRBJ2-7; possible D gene TRBD1, 6 bases. Germline CDR1 and CDR2: SGHDN and FVKESK. The CDR3 is 19 amino acids. The germline V and J ends were trimmed by 1 base and 0 bases, with 22 bases remaining between them. This chain's CDR3 is CASSQVRGRGFGSSYEQYF. The CDR3 DNA reads TGTGCCAGCAGCCAAGTCCGGGGCAGGGGCTTCGGTAGCTCCTACGAGCAGTACTTC.

The rearrangement joins TRBV5-6 to TRBJ1-2; perhaps TRBD1 as D (5 bases). CDR1 is SGHDT and CDR2 is YYEEEE in the germline V gene. The ends were cut back, 2 bases at V and 5 bases at J, with 16 bases in the middle. This CDR3 is 15 amino acids long. The CDR3 region has the DNA TGTGCCAGCAGCTTAATGAGCGGGGGACGGTATGGCTACACCTTC. Its protein is CASSLMSGGRYGYTF.

This clone has a handful of counts. This chain joins TRBV6-6 and TRBJ1-5; weak D call: TRBD1 (6 bases). CDR1 is MNHNY, CDR2 SVGAGI, per germline (reference sequence). CDR3 size: 13 residues. V lost 8 bases and J lost 4, with 12 bases in between. The CDR3 coding sequence is TGTGCCAGCCGCTTGGACAGTAATCAGCCCCAGCATTTT. Translated, it gives CASRLDSNQPQHF.

There are a few counts of this clone. The rearrangement uses TRBV6-5 and TRBJ1-2; no clear D. CDR3 length: 12 residues. CDR1 is MNHEY, CDR2 SVGAGI, per germline. The V end lost 6 bases, the J end lost 7 bases, and 12 bases lay between the germline ends. In DNA, the CDR3 is TGTGCCAGCAGCCCAGTTACGGGTGGCTACACCTTC. As protein: CASSPVTGGYTF.

The sample holds a few counts of this clone. The rearrangement uses TRBV9 and TRBJ1-6; 7 bases line up with TRBD1. The CDR3 length is 16 residues. The V gene end was trimmed by 2 bases and the J gene end by 6 bases; junction bases not matched to a gene: 8. Germline CDR1 and CDR2: SGDLS and YYNGEE. The DNA of the CDR3 is TGTGCCAGCAGCGTCCGAGAGACAGGGCTTAATTCACCCCTCCACTTT. Its translation: CASSVRETGLNSPLHF.

This clone showed up just a few times. The V and J genes are TRBV4-3 and TRBJ2-1; 9 positions agree with TRBD1. Looked up from germline, CDR1 is LGHNA and CDR2 is YSLEER. The CDR3 is 13 amino acids. J was trimmed by 11 bases and V by 0 bases; bases with no gene match: 2. The CDR3 DNA sequence: TGCGCCAGCAGCCAAGAGACAGGGGGGAAGCAGTTCTTC. It translates to CASSQETGGKQFF.

V and J are TRBV7-9 and TRBJ2-7; a possible D gene is TRBD2 (5 bases). Germline assignment: CDR1 SEHNR and CDR2 FQNEAQ (reference sequence). V dropped 5 bases and J dropped 4 bases, with 9 bases sitting between them. This CDR3 region has 12 residues. CDR3 DNA: TGTGCCAGCAGCCTCCGGACTTACGAGCAGTACTTC. Translation gives CASSLRTYEQYF.

This clone was seen more than once but under ten times. The chain has TRBV5-1 and TRBJ2-5; 11 bases fit TRBD2. This CDR3 contains 15 residues. J was trimmed by 4 bases and V by 0 bases; bases with no gene match: 2. CDR1 is SGHRS and CDR2 is YFSETQ in the germline V gene. Written as DNA, the CDR3 is TGCGCCAGCAGCTTGGCCGGGACTAGCGGAGAGACCCAGTACTTC. It translates to CASSLAGTSGETQYF.

This clone was seen more than once but under ten times. J is TRBJ2-7 and V is TRBV7-2; the D gene is possibly TRBD2 (6 bases). CDR3 length: 15 amino acids. Trimming took 5 bases from V and 2 from J, leaving 16 bases between them. Per germline, CDR1 SGHTA and CDR2 FQGNSA. The CDR3 protein is CASSRWGTETYEQYF. For the CDR3, the DNA is TGTGCCAGCAGCCGGTGGGGGACTGAGACCTACGAGCAGTACTTC. The complete variable domain, with remaining parts taken from reference TRBV7-2 and TRBJ2-7, reads GAGVSQSPSNKVTEKGKDVELRCDPISGHTALYWYRQSLGQGLEFLIYFQGNSAPDKSGLPSDRFSAERTGGSVSTLTIQRTQQEDSAVYLCASSRWGTETYEQYFGPGTRLTVT.